A selection of T cell receptor beta chains follows, all from one sample in a study of blood T cell repertoires in COVID-19. Sequencing was performed with immunoSEQ multiplex PCR; in TCRdb, only in-frame clones are kept and a portion is missing. Of roughly 81,000 clones detected, around nine tenths appear once; the ten largest clones hold around 5%. The sample consisted of peripheral blood. These receptors came from a man aged 35-49 years with acute or convalescent COVID-19. Both conserved end residues are part of each CDR3. A D gene is named only where the DNA matches it firmly. The size of a clone is reported for some rows only, either as once, few or many, or as a class for expanded clones.

V: TRBV2
D: .
J: TRBJ1-6
size: .
CDR3: CASSGGPTPNSPLHF
DNA: TGTGCCAGCAGCGGGGGACCTACCCCTAATTCACCCCTCCACTTT

V: TRBV6-6
D: .
J: TRBJ1-4
size: .
CDR3: CASSYVTLGNEKLFF
DNA: TGTGCCAGCAGTTACGTGACTTTGGGTAATGAAAAACTGTTTTTT

V: TRBV6-2/TRBV6-3
D: TRBD1
J: TRBJ2-7
size: .
CDR3: CASSYSGPGTGYYEQYF
DNA: TGTGCCAGCAGTTACTCGGGACCCGGGACAGGATACTACGAGCAGTACTTC

V: TRBV7-2
D: TRBD1
J: TRBJ1-6
size: .
CDR3: CASSPQGRNSPLHF
DNA: TGTGCCAGCAGCCCACAGGGGAGGAATTCACCCCTCCACTTT

V: TRBV7-2
D: TRBD2
J: TRBJ2-5
size: .
CDR3: CASRTSGNQETQYF
DNA: TGTGCCAGCAGGACTAGCGGGAACCAAGAGACCCAGTACTTC

V: TRBV6-5
D: TRBD1
J: TRBJ1-1
size: .
CDR3: CASSQDRGRTEAFF
DNA: TGTGCCAGCAGTCAGGACAGGGGACGAACTGAAGCTTTCTTT

V: TRBV7-9
D: .
J: TRBJ2-2
size: .
CDR3: CASSSPGLENTGELFF
DNA: TGTGCCAGCAGCTCACCGGGACTGGAGAACACCGGGGAGCTGTTTTTT

V: TRBV9
D: TRBD1
J: TRBJ2-5
size: .
CDR3: CASSATGTGLQETQYF
DNA: TGTGCCAGCAGCGCGACCGGGACAGGGCTCCAAGAGACCCAGTACTTC

V: TRBV24-1
D: .
J: TRBJ2-1
size: once
CDR3: CATSDLLWEGGNEQFF
DNA: TGTGCCACCAGTGATTTGCTATGGGAGGGGGGAAATGAGCAGTTCTTC

V: TRBV29-1
D: TRBD1
J: TRBJ1-2
size: .
CDR3: CSAQTGAERINGYTF
DNA: TGCAGCGCCCAGACAGGGGCCGAAAGGATTAATGGCTACACCTTC

V: TRBV6-5
D: .
J: TRBJ1-1
size: once
CDR3: CASSYSRRNTEAFF
DNA: TGTGCCAGCAGTTACTCGCGAAGGAACACTGAAGCTTTCTTT

V: TRBV25-1
D: TRBD1
J: TRBJ1-4
size: .
CDR3: CASSDPGQGQEKLFF
DNA: TGTGCCAGCAGTGACCCGGGACAGGGACAGGAAAAACTGTTTTTT

V: TRBV19
D: TRBD1
J: TRBJ2-1
size: .
CDR3: CASRMTGNYNEQFF
DNA: TGTGCCAGTAGGATGACAGGGAACTACAATGAGCAGTTCTTC

V: TRBV11-2
D: .
J: TRBJ2-7
size: .
CDR3: CASSERTYEQYF
DNA: TGTGCCAGCAGCGAGCGGACCTACGAGCAGTACTTC

V: TRBV7-2
D: .
J: TRBJ1-3
size: .
CDR3: CASSVSGTRDTGNTIYF
DNA: TGTGCCAGCAGCGTTTCGGGGACACGAGATACTGGAAACACCATATATTTT

V: TRBV2
D: .
J: TRBJ1-1
size: .
CDR3: CASSSSGQVNTEAFF
DNA: .

V: TRBV5-1
D: .
J: TRBJ1-1
size: .
CDR3: CASSLIRGRTEAFF
DNA: TGCGCCAGCAGCTTAATCCGGGGAAGGACTGAAGCTTTCTTT

V: TRBV7-9
D: .
J: TRBJ1-1
size: .
CDR3: CASTRDTEAFF
DNA: TGTGCCAGCACCCGGGACACTGAAGCTTTCTTT

V: TRBV3-1/TRBV3-2
D: TRBD1
J: TRBJ2-2
size: .
CDR3: CASSQRQGALRTGELFF
DNA: TGTGCCAGCAGCCAACGACAGGGGGCGCTCAGGACCGGGGAGCTGTTTTTT

V: TRBV18
D: .
J: TRBJ1-1
size: .
CDR3: CASSEAGKAFF
DNA: TGTGCCAGCTCTGAGGCCGGTAAAGCTTTCTTT

V: TRBV2
D: TRBD2
J: TRBJ2-1
size: .
CDR3: CASARLAGYNEQFF
DNA: TGTGCCAGCGCCAGACTAGCGGGCTACAATGAGCAGTTCTTC

V: TRBV11-2
D: .
J: TRBJ1-1
size: .
CDR3: CASSGAHRVKNTEAFF
DNA: TGTGCCAGCAGCGGAGCCCACAGGGTAAAGAACACTGAAGCTTTCTTT

V: TRBV3-1/TRBV3-2
D: .
J: TRBJ1-2
size: .
CDR3: CASVERNFWTF
DNA: TGTGCCAGTGTAGAGCGGAATTTTTGGACCTTC

V: TRBV5-1
D: TRBD1
J: TRBJ1-2
size: .
CDR3: CASSLAQGLDYGYTF
DNA: TGCGCCAGCAGCTTGGCACAGGGGTTGGACTATGGCTACACCTTC